The present T cell receptor beta chain was sequenced within a study of blood T cell repertoires in COVID-19. Across the whole study: Samples representing acute and convalescent COVID-19 were sourced from the United States, Italy and Spain.

Resolution of symptoms, clearance, or two negative PCRs was present in recovered Cohort 3 donors. As processed by the authors: Estimation of nucleated cell counts relied on the amplification of reference gene primers. The data were produced by immunoSEQ multiplex PCR, yet TCRdb's version contains in-frame clones alone and is incomplete. Clone size and V and J calls were adopted from that table, with D and trimming inferred from the DNA. This sample has around 400,000 clones, with roughly four fifths found just once. The CDR3 covers 15 residues. CDR1 LGHDT and CDR2 YNNKEL come from the germline V gene (reference sequence). V lost 6 bases to trimming and J lost 1 base, with 13 bases between them.

The sample taken for sequencing was PBMCs or T cells enriched from blood (not recorded which). The chain is built from TRBV3-1 (or the pseudogene TRBV3-2) and TRBJ1-5; perhaps TRBD1 as D (5 bases). The source is a woman aged 45-59 years who had recovered from COVID-19. The CDR3 bases are TGTGCCAGCAGTCATGGGGGGTTAAGCAATCAGCCCCAGCATTTT. Protein: CASSHGGLSNQPQHF.